Below are 27 T cell receptor beta chains sequenced from a single sample in a study of T cell changes during pregnancy in multiple sclerosis. Some clones are missing from TCRdb's copy, which holds only in-frame ones; the method was immunoSEQ multiplex PCR. The repertoire includes approximately 92,000 clones, 92% of them detected once, and more than 1.5% sits in the top ten. Material: peripheral blood, obtained in the first trimester of pregnancy. These receptors all stem from a female donor with multiple sclerosis, enrolled in a pregnancy study.

The chain combines TRBV4-3 with TRBJ2-2; 13 bases align to TRBD2. The CDR3 runs 18 residues. The V segment lost 3 bases and the J segment 3 bases; nucleotides outside the gene matches: 7. Germline loops: CDR1 LGHNA, CDR2 YSLEER. The CDR3: CASSQDTSGRAYTGELFF. The CDR3 DNA sequence: TGCGCCAGCAGCCAGGATACTAGCGGGAGGGCCTACACCGGGGAGCTGTTTTTT.

V usage is TRBV18 and J usage is TRBJ2-7; D gene ambiguous. CDR1 is KGHSH and CDR2 is LQKENI in the germline V gene. V shed 2 bases and J shed 3 bases, with 5 bases lying between them. This CDR3 has 12 residues. The CDR3 DNA follows: TGTGCCAGCTCACCAGTCGGCTACGAGCAGTACTTC. This gives the protein CASSPVGYEQYF.

This chain uses TRBV7-9 with TRBJ1-5; TRBD1 matches at 9 bases. The CDR3 totals 17 residues. In germline, CDR1 is SEHNR, CDR2 FQNEAQ (reference sequence). The V segment lost 3 bases and the J segment 1 base; nucleotides outside the gene matches: 7. The CDR3 loop reads CASSFGTGSGSNQPQHF. The CDR3 DNA follows: TGTGCCAGCAGCTTCGGGACAGGGTCCGGGAGCAATCAGCCCCAGCATTTT.

V usage is TRBV9 and J usage is TRBJ2-1; 8 nucleotides line up with TRBD1. J gave up 1 base and V 3 bases, and 9 bases lay outside the gene matches. Germline assignment: CDR1 SGDLS and CDR2 YYNGEE. This CDR3 has 17 residues. This CDR3 is CASSAGLGTGSYNEQFF. The CDR3 region has the DNA TGTGCCAGCAGCGCCGGCCTTGGGACAGGTTCCTACAATGAGCAGTTCTTC.

The chain couples TRBV9 to TRBJ2-1; tentative D call: TRBD2 (5 bases). The CDR3 has 14 residues. The germline CDR1 and CDR2 sequences are SGDLS and YYNGEE. Trimming pared 0 bases from V and 7 bases from J, leaving 11 bases between. CDR3 bases: TGTGCCAGCAGCGTAGGCAGCGGCGGAAATGAGCAGTTCTTC. It yields the protein CASSVGSGGNEQFF.

The chain combines TRBV11-2 with TRBJ2-3, with 7 bases that match TRBD2. This CDR3 contains 15 residues. Germline V CDR1 and CDR2: SGHAT, FQNNGV. Losses at the gene ends were 5 bases for V and 6 bases for J; bases not matched to a gene: 11. In nucleotides, the CDR3 is TGTGCCAGCAGCCCATCATCGACAGCGGGGGATACGCAGTATTTT. This sequence encodes CASSPSSTAGDTQYF.

The rearrangement joins TRBV5-1 to TRBJ2-3; tentatively, D is TRBD1 (6 bases). The germline V gene encodes CDR1 SGHRS and CDR2 YFSETQ. V was trimmed by 3 bases and J by 0 bases, leaving 17 bases between them. This CDR3 region has 17 residues. The CDR3 DNA reads as TGCGCCAGCAGCTCACCCTTAGGACAGACTAGCACAGATACGCAGTATTTT. Its protein product is CASSSPLGQTSTDTQYF.

The V gene is TRBV27, the J gene TRBJ2-3, with TRBD1 matching over 9 bases. This CDR3 comprises 16 residues. Germline CDR1 and CDR2: MNHEY and SMNVEV (reference sequence). V was clipped by 6 bases and J by 2 bases; unmatched bases: 9. The CDR3 sequence is CASRTDRGFFTDTQYF. CDR3 in DNA: TGTGCCAGCAGGACGGACAGGGGATTTTTCACAGATACGCAGTATTTT.

The genes are TRBV7-6 and TRBJ1-1, with D tentatively TRBD1 (5 bases). V lost 4 bases and J 1 base, leaving 13 bases between the germline ends. The CDR3 is 15 amino acids. Germline-derived CDR1 and CDR2 are SGHVS and FNYEAQ. CDR3 DNA sequence: TGTGCCAGCAGCTCAGGGTCGGCCCCGAACACTGAAGCTTTCTTT. This sequence encodes CASSSGSAPNTEAFF.

The V gene is TRBV7-2, the J gene TRBJ2-7; 10 nucleotides line up with TRBD1. Germline CDR1 is SGHTA and CDR2 is FQGNSA. The CDR3 totals 14 residues. With V trimmed by 2 bases and J by 6 bases, 4 bases remained unmatched. The CDR3, as DNA: TGTGCCAGCAGCTTAAGGGACAGGGGCAGCGAGCAGTACTTC. Translated: CASSLRDRGSEQYF. Combining the CDR3 with reference TRBV7-2 and TRBJ2-7 gives the whole variable domain GAGVSQSPSNKVTEKGKDVELRCDPISGHTALYWYRQSLGQGLEFLIYFQGNSAPDKSGLPSDRFSAERTGGSVSTLTIQRTQQEDSAVYLCASSLRDRGSEQYFGPGTRLTVT.

This clone was counted a few times. The chain couples TRBV7-9 to TRBJ2-1; 12 bases match TRBD2. The CDR3 contains 14 residues. The germline V gene encodes CDR1 SEHNR and CDR2 FQNEAQ (reference sequence). Trimming removed 6 bases from V and 9 bases from J; junction bases left unmatched: 6. The CDR3 sequence is CASREGLAGFEQFF. CDR3 nucleotides: TGTGCCAGCAGGGAAGGACTAGCGGGATTTGAGCAGTTCTTC.

The chain joins TRBV7-8 to TRBJ2-7; 10 bases map to TRBD2. V shed 5 bases and J 0 bases; nucleotides not matched to a gene: 7. This CDR3 spans 16 amino acids. CDR1 and CDR2 from the germline V gene are SGHVS and FQNEAQ. The CDR3 DNA reads TGTGCCAGCAGCCCCCGGGGACTAGCGCTCTCCTACGAGCAGTACTTC. Translating it yields CASSPRGLALSYEQYF.

This rearrangement joins TRBV7-9 to TRBJ2-1, with 8 bases fitting TRBD1. CDR3 size: 14 residues. Germline-derived CDR1 and CDR2 are SEHNR and FQNEAQ (reference sequence). J lost 10 bases, V lost 4 bases, and 9 bases had no gene match. CDR3 residues: CASSYPVSGGEQFF. Written as DNA, the CDR3 is TGTGCCAGCAGCTACCCCGTGTCAGGGGGCGAGCAGTTCTTC.

The V and J genes are TRBV7-8 and TRBJ2-3, with D tentatively TRBD1 (5 bases). Trimming cost V 2 bases and J 5 bases, with 11 bases left between them. Germline CDR1 is SGHVS and CDR2 is FQNEAQ. The CDR3 is 14 residues long. In DNA form, the CDR3 reads TGTGCCAGCAGCTTACAGGGTACACGAGATACGCAGTATTTT. It is translated as CASSLQGTRDTQYF.

This chain uses TRBV23-1 with TRBJ1-2, with TRBD1 identical over 11 bases. TRBV23-1 is assigned to the ORF class and has an uncertain function. This CDR3 comprises 14 residues. Trimming removed 0 bases from V and 9 bases from J; junction bases left unmatched: 3. The CDR3 is CASSQSRTGGCYTF. The DNA for the CDR3 is TGCGCCAGCAGTCAATCTAGGACAGGGGGCTGCTACACCTTC.

The chain employs TRBV28 and TRBJ2-3; 7 bases are a match to TRBD1. Germline loops: CDR1 MDHEN, CDR2 SYDVKM. CDR3 size: 14 residues. Unmatched junction bases numbered 6, after V lost 6 bases and J lost 3 bases. CDR3 region: CASSTRGSTDTQYF. The DNA of the CDR3 is TGTGCCAGCAGCACCAGGGGGTCTACAGATACGCAGTATTTT.

J is TRBJ1-1 and V is TRBV18, with TRBD1 matching 8 bases. The CDR3 extends over 15 amino acids. J was trimmed by 0 bases and V by 6 bases; bases with no gene match: 6. Germline lookup yields CDR1 KGHSH and CDR2 LQKENI. CDR3 loop: CASSHGQGMNTEAFF. DNA for the CDR3: TGTGCCAGCTCCCACGGACAGGGAATGAACACTGAAGCTTTCTTT.

DNA of the CDR3: TGTGCCAGCAGCCCTAGCGGGAGGCCAACCGGGGAGCTGTTTTTT. This codes for CASSPSGRPTGELFF. The J gene is TRBJ2-2, the V gene TRBV7-6; 11 bases are a match to TRBD2. The J segment lost 5 bases and the V segment lost 5 bases, leaving 4 bases of the junction unmatched. This CDR3 has 15 amino acids. Germline assignment: CDR1 SGHVS and CDR2 FNYEAQ.

The chain uses TRBV27 and TRBJ1-2, with D maybe TRBD1 (6 bases). Germline assignment: CDR1 MNHEY and CDR2 SMNVEV (reference sequence). The CDR3 covers 14 residues. V was shortened by 5 bases and J by 4 bases, with 14 bases between the two germline ends. The CDR3 is CASSLQGWGYGYTF. CDR3 nucleotide sequence: TGTGCCAGCAGTCTACAGGGTTGGGGCTATGGCTACACCTTC.

The chain links TRBV7-9 to TRBJ2-7; the match to TRBD1 covers 9 bases. The CDR3 length is 14 residues. The germline gives CDR1 SEHNR, CDR2 FQNEAQ (reference sequence). V was pared by 4 bases and J by 4 bases, with 5 bases of the junction left unmatched. The CDR3, as DNA: TGTGCCAGCAGCTACGGGACAGGGAATTACGAGCAGTACTTC. This codes for CASSYGTGNYEQYF.

CDR3 loop: CASSPRTSGSRDTQYF. The CDR3, as DNA: TGTGCCAGCAGCCCCCGGACTAGCGGGAGCAGGGATACGCAGTATTTT. The V and J genes are TRBV7-6 and TRBJ2-3; 13 bases line up with TRBD2. Germline-derived CDR1 and CDR2 are SGHVS and FNYEAQ. This CDR3 is 16 amino acids long. With 5 bases clipped from V and 6 bases from J, the junction kept 8 bases outside the gene matches. The full variable domain, rest sourced from reference TRBV7-6 and TRBJ2-3, is GAGVSQSPRYKVTKRGQDVALRCDPISGHVSLYWYRQALGQGPEFLTYFNYEAQQDKSGLPNDRFSAERPEGSISTLTIQRTEQRDSAMYRCASSPRTSGSRDTQYFGPGTRLTVL.

This sequence joins TRBV19 and TRBJ2-3; 8 bases line up with TRBD2. V shed 8 bases and J 3 bases; nucleotides not matched to a gene: 10. The CDR3 is made up of 15 amino acids. In germline, CDR1 is LNHDA, CDR2 SQIVND (reference sequence). CDR3 residues: CASALTAGGTDTQYF. The CDR3 nucleotides read TGTGCCAGTGCTCTGACGGCGGGGGGTACAGATACGCAGTATTTT. The complete variable domain, with remaining parts taken from reference TRBV19 and TRBJ2-3, reads DGGITQSPKYLFRKEGQNVTLSCEQNLNHDAMYWYRQDPGQGLRLIYYSQIVNDFQKGDIAEGYSVSREKKESFPLTVTSAQKNPTAFYLCASALTAGGTDTQYFGPGTRLTVL.

This chain connects TRBV13 to TRBJ1-4; TRBD1 agrees at 7 bases. There are 17 residues in the CDR3. V was clipped by 1 base and J by 7 bases; unmatched bases: 12. Looked up from germline, CDR1 is PRHDT and CDR2 is FYEKMQ (reference sequence). For the CDR3, the DNA is TGTGCCAGCAGCTTAGCCTCCGTACAGGGGAAAGGTGAAAAACTGTTTTTT. It codes for CASSLASVQGKGEKLFF.

This clone is a singleton in its sample. V and J are TRBV6-1 and TRBJ2-7; 8 bases map to TRBD1. Trimming at V came to 2 bases and at J to 1 base, leaving 7 bases not matched to a gene. The CDR3 has 16 residues. Germline V gene sequence: CDR1 MNHNS, CDR2 SASEGT. The CDR3 is CASSEWGTGGSYEQYF. CDR3 bases: TGTGCCAGCAGTGAATGGGGCACAGGGGGTTCCTACGAGCAGTACTTC.

J is TRBJ2-1 and V is TRBV18; 8 positions match TRBD1. The CDR3 is 15 residues long. CDR1 is KGHSH and CDR2 is LQKENI in the germline V gene. With 4 bases clipped from V and 3 bases from J, the junction kept 5 bases outside the gene matches. The CDR3 is CASSRTGPDYNEQFF. The CDR3 DNA is TGTGCCAGCTCACGGACAGGGCCGGACTACAATGAGCAGTTCTTC. The variable domain in full, with the rest retrieved from reference TRBV18 and TRBJ2-1, is NAGVMQNPRHLVRRRGQEARLRCSPMKGHSHVYWYRQLPEEGLKFMVYLQKENIIDESGMPKERFSAEFPKEGPSILRIQQVVRGDSAAYFCASSRTGPDYNEQFFGPGTRLTVL.

The chain employs TRBV27 and TRBJ2-3; TRBD2 matches 9 bases. This CDR3 has 13 residues. Germline CDR1 is MNHEY and CDR2 is SMNVEV (reference sequence). The V segment lost 9 bases and the J segment 4 bases; nucleotides outside the gene matches: 5. The CDR3 is CASWLAGSDTQYF. The CDR3 region has the DNA TGTGCCAGTTGGCTAGCGGGATCAGATACGCAGTATTTT.

J is TRBJ2-2 and V is TRBV7-2; D gene uncertain. The CDR3 has 13 amino acids. Germline loops: CDR1 SGHTA, CDR2 FQGNSA. Trimming took 3 bases from V and 2 from J, leaving 4 bases between them. CDR3 nucleotides: TGTGCCAGCAGCTTGACTAACACCGGGGAGCTGTTTTTT. Its translation is CASSLTNTGELFF.